These 28 T cell receptor beta chains came from one sample sequenced in a study of shared clonotypes between healthy human individuals. Generated by immunoSEQ multiplex PCR, the TCRdb table keeps only in-frame clones and is missing some. This sample carries roughly 220,000 clones, over 50% of them seen once, and the ten largest clones take 8.5% to 14%. Specimen: memory CD4+ T cells sorted from blood. Described subset: CD45RA-negative fraction. The receptors were sampled from a young man in good health.

The DNA of the CDR3 is TGTGCCAGCATCGGAAAGGGGGCCCACAATGAGCAGTTCTTC. This codes for CASIGKGAHNEQFF. This sequence joins TRBV6-1 and TRBJ2-1; 7 nucleotides line up with TRBD1. V lost 7 bases, J lost 5 bases, and 8 bases stayed unmatched. The CDR3 has 14 residues. Germline loops: CDR1 MNHNS, CDR2 SASEGT.

With regard to this clone: An end of the junction does not agree with germline; a read error may underlie this. The chain joins TRBV7-7 to TRBJ2-5; TRBD2 matches at 8 bases. The germline gives CDR1 SSHAT, CDR2 FNYEAQ (reference sequence). This CDR3 comprises 15 residues. The CDR3 bases are TGTGCTAGCAGCCGGGGGGGTAGGGAAGCAGAGACCCAGTACTTC. It yields the protein CASSRGGREAETQYF.

The J gene is TRBJ2-7, the V gene TRBV9, with D tentatively TRBD1 or TRBD2 (5 bases each). CDR1 is SGDLS, CDR2 YYNGEE, per germline. V was cut by 2 bases and J by 6 bases, with 15 bases left in between. The CDR3 is made up of 14 amino acids. The CDR3 spells CASSVGASSAEQYF. The CDR3 coding sequence is TGTGCCAGCAGCGTCGGGGCTAGCTCAGCCGAGCAGTACTTC. The full variable domain, with the rest looked up from reference TRBV9 and TRBJ2-7, is DSGVTQTPKHLITATGQRVTLRCSPRSGDLSVYWYQQSLDQGLQFLIQYYNGEERAKGNILERFSAQQFPDLHSELNLSSLELGDSALYFCASSVGASSAEQYFGPGTRLTVT.

This chain links TRBV19 with TRBJ1-1; TRBD1 is a possible D gene (5 bases). Germline CDR1 and CDR2: LNHDA and SQIVND (reference sequence). CDR3 size: 14 residues. The ends were cut back, 6 bases at V and 1 base at J, with 12 bases in the middle. This chain's CDR3 is CASRPLRENTEAFF. Written as DNA, the CDR3 is TGTGCCAGTAGGCCCCTCAGGGAGAACACTGAAGCTTTCTTT.

Notes on this clone: This may stem from a read error, because a much larger clone lies one nucleotide away. The chain joins TRBV11-2 to TRBJ2-6; D uncertain. Trimming removed 2 bases at V and 1 base at J, with 0 bases between. CDR1 and CDR2 from the germline V gene are SGHAT and FQNNGV. The CDR3 is made up of 13 amino acids. The DNA for the CDR3 is TGTGCCAGCAGCTTATCTGGGGCCAACGTCCTGACTTTC. Protein sequence: CASSLSGANVLTF.

The V gene is TRBV5-5, the J gene TRBJ2-7, with D possibly being TRBD1 (5 bases). Per the germline V gene, CDR1 is SGHKS and CDR2 is YYEKEE (reference sequence). Trimming left V 1 base short and J 4 bases short, with 15 bases between. The length of the CDR3 is 15 residues. CDR3 sequence reads: CASSLTQGGGYEQYF. CDR3 DNA: TGTGCCAGCAGCTTGACCCAGGGTGGTGGGTACGAGCAGTACTTC. Together with reference TRBV5-5 and TRBJ2-7, the CDR3 gives the full variable domain: DAGVTQSPTHLIKTRGQQVTLRCSPISGHKSVSWYQQVLGQGPQFIFQYYEKEERGRGNFPDRFSARQFPNYSSELNVNALLLGDSALYLCASSLTQGGGYEQYFGPGTRLTVT.

The gene calls are TRBV7-8 and TRBJ2-2; 9 nucleotides align to TRBD2. The germline gives CDR1 SGHVS, CDR2 FQNEAQ. The trim removed 9 bases at V and 6 bases at J, leaving 2 bases unmatched. The CDR3 covers 12 residues. The CDR3 is CASQREAGELFF. CDR3 bases: TGTGCCAGTCAGCGGGAGGCCGGGGAGCTGTTTTTT.

The genes are TRBV10-1 and TRBJ2-3; D possibly corresponds to TRBD2 (5 bases). V was clipped by 4 bases and J by 1 base, with 12 bases between them. The CDR3 runs 15 residues. Germline V gene sequence: CDR1 WNHNN, CDR2 SYGVQD (reference sequence). CDR3 sequence (DNA): TGCGCCAGCAGTGCCCTAGCCTCGGGCACAGATACGCAGTATTTT. This codes for CASSALASGTDTQYF.

This chain uses TRBV27 with TRBJ2-7; 10 bases line up with TRBD2. CDR3 length: 15 residues. Germline assignment: CDR1 MNHEY and CDR2 SMNVEV (reference sequence). J gave up 4 bases and V 2 bases, and 5 bases lay outside the gene matches. The CDR3 loop reads CASSLGASGSYEQYF. The CDR3 bases are TGTGCCAGCAGTTTAGGCGCTAGCGGGAGTTACGAGCAGTACTTC.

The chain employs TRBV5-5 and TRBJ2-3; D possibly corresponds to TRBD2 (6 bases). V dropped 5 bases and J dropped 1 base, with 17 bases sitting between them. There are 16 residues in the CDR3. The germline gives CDR1 SGHKS, CDR2 YYEKEE (reference sequence). For the CDR3, the DNA is TGTGCCAGCAGGGAGGGCTCCGGGACCCGCACAGATACGCAGTATTTT. It is translated as CASREGSGTRTDTQYF.

The rearrangement links TRBV4-2 to TRBJ2-3; TRBD2 aligns across 12 bases. CDR1 LGHNA and CDR2 YNFKEQ come from the germline V gene. The J segment lost 3 bases and the V segment lost 0 bases, leaving 1 base of the junction unmatched. The CDR3 sequence is 16 residues long. For the CDR3, the DNA is TGTGCCAGCAGCCAAGAGCTAGCGGGAGGGACAGATACGCAGTATTTT. Translated, it gives CASSQELAGGTDTQYF.

The DNA of the CDR3 is TGTGCCAGCAGCTTGTTAAAGACTTCGGGGGTAATTCCCAATGAGCAGTTCTTC. Translation: CASSLLKTSGVIPNEQFF. The V and J genes are TRBV5-8 and TRBJ2-1, with D perhaps TRBD2 (6 bases). The CDR3 is 18 amino acids. Germline V CDR1 and CDR2: SGHTS, YDEGEE. Trimming pared 1 base from V and 6 bases from J, leaving 23 bases between. The whole variable domain, filled in from reference TRBV5-8 and TRBJ2-1, reads EAGVTQSPTHLIKTRGQQATLRCSPISGHTSVYWYQQALGLGLQFLLWYDEGEERNRGNFPPRFSGRQFPNYSSELNVNALELEDSALYLCASSLLKTSGVIPNEQFFGPGTRLTVL.

This clone has just one count. The CDR3 nucleotides are TGTGCCAGTAGTATAAAGCGGAATTCCTACGAGCAGTACTTC. This gives the protein CASSIKRNSYEQYF. V gene TRBV19 combines with J gene TRBJ2-7; tentative D call: TRBD2 (5 bases). The germline V gene encodes CDR1 LNHDA and CDR2 SQIVND (reference sequence). Trimming removed 2 bases at V and 1 base at J, with 9 bases between. The CDR3 is made up of 14 amino acids.

This chain connects TRBV10-3 to TRBJ2-1; TRBD2 matches at 14 bases. This CDR3 spans 17 amino acids. Trimming removed 3 bases from V and 7 bases from J; junction bases left unmatched: 8. The germline V gene has CDR1 ENHRY and CDR2 SYGVKD. The CDR3 protein is CAISDSGTSGGVNEQFF. The CDR3 coding sequence is TGTGCCATCAGTGACTCCGGGACTAGCGGGGGAGTTAATGAGCAGTTCTTC.

This rearrangement joins TRBV30 to TRBJ2-3; TRBD2 matches 8 bases. V trimming: 2 bases; J trimming: 5 bases; junction bases outside the gene matches: 12. Germline CDR1 reads GTSNPN; CDR2 reads SVGIG (reference sequence). The CDR3 is 16 residues long. The CDR3 protein is CAWSSPLAGWGDTQYF. In DNA, the CDR3 is TGTGCCTGGAGTTCCCCTCTAGCGGGCTGGGGAGATACGCAGTATTTT.

The chain combines TRBV29-1 with TRBJ2-7; no clear D gene. V was trimmed by 6 bases and J by 6 bases, leaving 12 bases between them. CDR3 size: 11 residues. Germline V gene data show CDR1 as SQVTM and CDR2 as ANQGSEA. In DNA form, the CDR3 reads TGCAGCGTCCGTTTTTCTCTCGAGCAGTACTTC. It is translated as CSVRFSLEQYF.

This clone was seen once. The rearrangement links TRBV6-4 to TRBJ2-1; 7 nucleotides agree with TRBD1. Germline CDR1 and CDR2: MRHNA and SNTAGT. This CDR3 contains 16 residues. V was pared by 6 bases and J by 4 bases, with 12 bases of the junction left unmatched. CDR3 sequence reads: CASRPDAGTEYNEQFF. The CDR3 nucleotides are TGTGCCAGCAGGCCGGATGCTGGGACAGAATACAATGAGCAGTTCTTC.

The chain carries TRBV9 and TRBJ2-1, with unresolved D. Trimming pared 1 base from V and 2 bases from J, leaving 13 bases between. Germline V gives CDR1 SGDLS, CDR2 YYNGEE. The CDR3 loop spans 16 amino acids. CDR3 region: CASSVQLQSPYNEQFF. DNA for the CDR3: TGTGCCAGCAGCGTACAGTTACAATCCCCCTACAATGAGCAGTTCTTC. The whole variable domain, filled in from reference TRBV9 and TRBJ2-1, reads DSGVTQTPKHLITATGQRVTLRCSPRSGDLSVYWYQQSLDQGLQFLIQYYNGEERAKGNILERFSAQQFPDLHSELNLSSLELGDSALYFCASSVQLQSPYNEQFFGPGTRLTVL.

J is TRBJ1-4 and V is TRBV18; TRBD1 agrees at 9 bases. V shed 3 bases and J 13 bases; nucleotides not matched to a gene: 0. There are 11 residues in the CDR3. The germline V gene has CDR1 KGHSH and CDR2 LQKENI. CDR3 coding DNA: TGTGCCAGCTCACCGGGACAGGGACTGTTTTTT. Translating it yields CASSPGQGLFF.

The chain uses TRBV5-1 and TRBJ2-3, with 10 bases that match TRBD1. CDR1 SGHRS and CDR2 YFSETQ come from the germline V gene. J gave up 3 bases and V 4 bases, and 5 bases lay outside the gene matches. The CDR3 covers 15 residues. The CDR3 sequence is CASSPGQGQTDTQYF. The CDR3 DNA sequence: TGCGCCAGCAGCCCGGGACAGGGGCAGACAGATACGCAGTATTTT.

The table lists this clone with many counts. The CDR3 coding sequence is TGTGCCAGCAGCTTGGGCAATCTGAACACTGAAGCTTTCTTT. As protein: CASSLGNLNTEAFF. The rearrangement joins TRBV13 to TRBJ1-1; D is ambiguous. Trimming took off 3 bases at V and 0 bases at J, with 8 bases between the two ends. This CDR3 has 14 amino acids. Looked up from germline, CDR1 is PRHDT and CDR2 is FYEKMQ (reference sequence).

This chain uses TRBV5-4 with TRBJ2-7; 10 nucleotides align to TRBD2. The V gene end was trimmed by 1 base and the J gene end by 3 bases; junction bases not matched to a gene: 4. CDR1 is SGHNT and CDR2 is YYREEE in the germline V gene (reference sequence). The CDR3 spans 15 residues. This CDR3 reads CASSLWTSGFYEQYF. CDR3 DNA sequence: TGTGCCAGCAGCTTGTGGACTAGCGGCTTCTACGAGCAGTACTTC.

The count of this clone is one. The gene calls are TRBV6-6 and TRBJ2-7; TRBD1 matches at 9 bases. The CDR3 length is 14 residues. V dropped 9 bases and J dropped 2; count of bases not matched to a gene: 8. Germline loops: CDR1 MNHNY, CDR2 SVGAGI (reference sequence). For the CDR3, the DNA is TGTGCCAGTCGCCCCGGGACAGGGACCTACGAGCAGTACTTC. Protein sequence: CASRPGTGTYEQYF.

The table lists this clone with a few counts. The V call is TRBV18, the J call TRBJ1-1, with D maybe TRBD1 (5 bases). The germline V and J ends were trimmed by 6 bases and 8 bases, with 13 bases remaining between them. The CDR3 has 12 residues. The germline gives CDR1 KGHSH, CDR2 LQKENI. CDR3 loop: CASSQGPLEAFF. The DNA for the CDR3 is TGTGCCAGCTCTCAGGGCCCTCTCGAAGCTTTCTTT.

The V call is TRBV30, the J call TRBJ1-1, with D hard to call. Trimming removed 3 bases at V and 6 bases at J, with 17 bases between. The CDR3 is 14 amino acids. Per the germline V gene, CDR1 is GTSNPN and CDR2 is SVGIG (reference sequence). DNA of the CDR3: TGTGCCTGGAGAGGAGACGGGGTCGGCGCTGAAGCTTTCTTT. Residues: CAWRGDGVGAEAFF.

The V and J genes are TRBV5-1 and TRBJ2-3; D is possibly TRBD1 or TRBD2 (5 bases each). CDR3 size: 17 residues. Germline V gene sequence: CDR1 SGHRS, CDR2 YFSETQ. The germline V and J ends were trimmed by 0 bases and 3 bases, with 17 bases remaining between them. Here the CDR3 reads CASSLEGWGEGTDTQYF. The CDR3 bases are TGCGCCAGCAGCTTGGAAGGGTGGGGAGAGGGGACAGATACGCAGTATTTT.

A note on this clone: Other DNA variants within this sample encode the same CDR3. The rearrangement links TRBV9 to TRBJ2-1; D gene uncertain. Between the trimmed V and J ends, which lost 0 bases and 0 bases, there was a span of 7 bases. CDR3 size: 15 residues. CDR1 is SGDLS and CDR2 is YYNGEE in the germline V gene. CDR3 sequence: CASSVEHLSYNEQFF. In DNA, the CDR3 is TGTGCCAGCAGCGTAGAACACCTCTCCTACAATGAGCAGTTCTTC.

The rearrangement joins TRBV28 to TRBJ2-7; D may match TRBD1 or TRBD2 (6 bases each). Per germline, CDR1 MDHEN and CDR2 SYDVKM. V was trimmed by 3 bases and J by 6 bases, leaving 15 bases between them. The CDR3 has 14 residues. The CDR3 protein is CASSFGGLIVEQYF. CDR3 nucleotides: TGTGCCAGCAGTTTTGGGGGGCTGATTGTCGAGCAGTACTTC. Filled out from reference TRBV28 and TRBJ2-7, the complete variable domain reads DVKVTQSSRYLVKRTGEKVFLECVQDMDHENMFWYRQDPGLGLRLIYFSYDVKMKEKGDIPEGYSVSREKKERFSLILESASTNQTSMYLCASSFGGLIVEQYFGPGTRLTVT.